This TCR beta chain derives from a study of CD8 T cells in Susac syndrome. Reverse transcription used about 0.45 to 1 ug RNA and random hexamers. Each CDR3 protein gets one entry after TCRdb re-called the immunoSEQ multiplex PCR reads with MiXCR. The profile shows about 200,000 distinct CDR3 sequences, 90% to 95% of them singletons. CD8+ and CD4+ T cells were negatively isolated; TEMRA cells were FACS-enriched. Germline V gives CDR1 LGHDT, CDR2 YNNKEL (reference sequence). The V end was cut by 6 bases, the J end by 0 bases, with 9 bases between. The CDR3 spans 14 residues. Specimen: CD4+ T cells from PBMCs. The receptor's source is a human donor in good health. The rearrangement links TRBV3-1 to TRBJ1-3; tentatively, D is TRBD1 (5 bases). The CDR3 DNA sequence: TGTGCCAGCAGAGGCAGGGACTCTGGAAACACCATATATTTT. Protein product: CASRGRDSGNTIYF.